Included here is one TCR beta chain sequence, with context. This clone was picked up one time. Its antigen has not been determined. No much larger clonotype is one base removed from it; base qualities were not supplied. Measured from the cysteine to the phenylalanine, the CDR3 is 17 residues long. Only CDR3 DNA is held: 51 bases, read in frame from base 1. The germline V and J ends show losses of 5 bases and 5 bases respectively, and no gene match explains 11 bases of the junction. CDR1 and CDR2 (SGHVS, FNYEAQ) derive from the germline V gene. This sample is part of a study of T cell changes during pregnancy in multiple sclerosis (dated by TCRdb to between 2017 and 2020). For the wider study: The study examined how the T cell repertoire changed over the course of pregnancy in women with multiple sclerosis.

To prepare the library, the immunoSEQ multiplex PCR assay was applied. TCRdb obtained this table from immuneACCESS and retained in-frame rearrangements with V and J assigned. These tables miss some clones; where compared with another copy, unresolved V genes account for less than half of the shortfall, and the remainder is unexplained. In this sample the table shows fewer than 45,000 clones, roughly 88% of which occur a single time. 3.5% to 5.5% of the sample goes to the ten largest clones. Source: peripheral blood, taken in the second trimester of pregnancy. The chain links TRBV7-6 with TRBJ2-3; the junction holds 12 bases that match TRBD2. This TCR came from a female donor in good health, enrolled as a control in a pregnancy study. The CDR3 corresponds to CASSPGGLAGQGDTQYF. The DNA sequence is TGTGCCAGCAGCCCGGGGGGACTAGCGGGTCAAGGAGATACGCAGTATTTT.